These T cell receptor beta chains were read from a single sample in a study of blood T cell repertoires in COVID-19. Data came from immunoSEQ multiplex PCR; TCRdb stores just in-frame clones and leaves some out. The sample comprises approximately 270,000 clones, approximately 90% of which are singletons, and about 3% rests with the top ten. Sequencing used PBMCs or T cells enriched from blood (not recorded which). Source of these receptors: a man aged 35 to 55 who had been exposed to COVID-19. The CDR3 runs from the conserved cysteine through the conserved F or W. The order of the fields is clone size, V gene, J gene, D gene, CDR3 DNA, CDR3 protein. A D gene is named only where the DNA matches it firmly. Clone size, where shown, is once, few, many, or a class for clones that have expanded.

clone_size: once; v_call: TRBV5-4; j_call: TRBJ2-5; d_call: TRBD2; cdr3_nt: TGTGCCAGCAGCTTGTACCTAGCGGGAGGAGAGACCCAGTACTTC; cdr3_aa: CASSLYLAGGETQYF
clone_size: .; v_call: TRBV6-5; j_call: TRBJ1-5; d_call: TRBD1; cdr3_nt: TGTGCCAGCAAAGACAGGGTTTGGAATCAGCCCCAGCATTTT; cdr3_aa: CASKDRVWNQPQHF
clone_size: .; v_call: TRBV7-2; j_call: TRBJ1-2; d_call: .; cdr3_nt: TGTGCCAGCAGCTTAGGGAGGGATAGCAGCCGCTACACCTTC; cdr3_aa: CASSLGRDSSRYTF
clone_size: few; v_call: TRBV4-1; j_call: TRBJ2-7; d_call: .; cdr3_nt: TGCGCCAGCAGCCAAGACAGCTCCTACGAGCAGTACTTC; cdr3_aa: CASSQDSSYEQYF
clone_size: .; v_call: TRBV9; j_call: TRBJ2-1; d_call: TRBD2; cdr3_nt: TGTGCCAGCAGCGCCTCCGGGACTAGCGGATACAATGAGCAGTTCTTC; cdr3_aa: CASSASGTSGYNEQFF
clone_size: .; v_call: TRBV4-1; j_call: TRBJ2-7; d_call: .; cdr3_nt: TGCGCCAGCAGCCAAGGGGCTGTGGGCCGATACGAGCAGTACTTC; cdr3_aa: CASSQGAVGRYEQYF
clone_size: .; v_call: TRBV24-1; j_call: TRBJ1-2; d_call: TRBD1; cdr3_nt: TGTGCCACCAGCCGACAGGGCTATGGCTACACCTTC; cdr3_aa: CATSRQGYGYTF
clone_size: .; v_call: TRBV6-4; j_call: TRBJ2-3; d_call: TRBD2; cdr3_nt: TGTGCCAGCAGTGACGAGGGACTAGCGGGAGGTATGAATACGCAGTATTTT; cdr3_aa: CASSDEGLAGGMNTQYF
clone_size: .; v_call: TRBV5-6; j_call: TRBJ1-1; d_call: .; cdr3_nt: TGTGCCAGCAGCTTCCGTGGGCTCAGTATGAACACTGAAGCTTTCTTT; cdr3_aa: CASSFRGLSMNTEAFF
clone_size: .; v_call: TRBV4-3; j_call: TRBJ2-1; d_call: TRBD2; cdr3_nt: TGCGCCAGCAGCCAAGTAGGACTAGTTATGAATGAGCAGTTCTTC; cdr3_aa: CASSQVGLVMNEQFF
clone_size: .; v_call: TRBV15; j_call: TRBJ1-3; d_call: TRBD1; cdr3_nt: TGTGCCACCAGCAGAAAGGACAGGGGAAACACCATATATTTT; cdr3_aa: CATSRKDRGNTIYF
clone_size: .; v_call: TRBV6-5; j_call: TRBJ1-6; d_call: .; cdr3_nt: TGTGCCAGCAGGGATGGACAGTATAATTCACCCCTCCACTTT; cdr3_aa: CASRDGQYNSPLHF
clone_size: .; v_call: TRBV6-1; j_call: TRBJ1-5; d_call: .; cdr3_nt: TGTGCCAGCAGTGAAGGGGTGGGGGGAGTCAATCAGCCCCAGCATTTT; cdr3_aa: CASSEGVGGVNQPQHF
clone_size: .; v_call: TRBV5-5; j_call: TRBJ1-5; d_call: .; cdr3_nt: TGTGCCAGCAGCTTGGAGGCCCGACTACGGAATCAGCCCCAGCATTTT; cdr3_aa: CASSLEARLRNQPQHF
clone_size: .; v_call: TRBV28; j_call: TRBJ2-3; d_call: TRBD2; cdr3_nt: TGTGCCAGCAGTTCCCCGGCGGCGGGAGGGCACGCAGATACGCAGTATTTT; cdr3_aa: CASSSPAAGGHADTQYF
clone_size: .; v_call: TRBV7-9; j_call: TRBJ2-2; d_call: .; cdr3_nt: TGTGCCAGCAGCTACAGGGTTAAGGACACCGGGGAGCTGTTTTTT; cdr3_aa: CASSYRVKDTGELFF
clone_size: .; v_call: TRBV9; j_call: TRBJ2-3; d_call: .; cdr3_nt: TGTGCCAGCAGCTTCGGGAGCACAGATACGCAGTATTTT; cdr3_aa: CASSFGSTDTQYF
clone_size: .; v_call: TRBV6-5; j_call: TRBJ2-3; d_call: TRBD2; cdr3_nt: TGTGCCAGCAGTCCAAGGACTAGCGACGATACGCAGTATTTT; cdr3_aa: CASSPRTSDDTQYF
clone_size: .; v_call: TRBV4-1; j_call: TRBJ2-1; d_call: TRBD2; cdr3_nt: TGCGCCAGCAGCCAACCTCCCGGGACTAGCGTCCACAATGAGCAGTTCTTC; cdr3_aa: CASSQPPGTSVHNEQFF
clone_size: few; v_call: TRBV19; j_call: TRBJ2-7; d_call: TRBD2; cdr3_nt: TGTGCCAGTAAGACTAGCGGGAGCTCCTACGAGCAGTACTTC; cdr3_aa: CASKTSGSSYEQYF
clone_size: .; v_call: TRBV27; j_call: TRBJ1-4; d_call: .; cdr3_nt: TGTGCCAGCAGTGCCGGCTCCGGGTTTGAAAAACTGTTTTTT; cdr3_aa: CASSAGSGFEKLFF
clone_size: once; v_call: TRBV11-2; j_call: TRBJ2-1; d_call: .; cdr3_nt: TGTGCCAGCAACCTGTTGGGCCTCGGGGGAAATGAGCAGTTCTTC; cdr3_aa: CASNLLGLGGNEQFF
clone_size: .; v_call: TRBV5-4; j_call: TRBJ2-3; d_call: TRBD2; cdr3_nt: TGTGCCAGCAGCTTGGGGGGACTAGCGGGAACAGATACGCAGTATTTT; cdr3_aa: CASSLGGLAGTDTQYF
clone_size: few; v_call: TRBV12-5; j_call: TRBJ2-1; d_call: TRBD2; cdr3_nt: TGTGCTAGTGCTGGGGTATACGGGAGGGCCGTCAATGAGCAGTTCTTC; cdr3_aa: CASAGVYGRAVNEQFF
clone_size: .; v_call: TRBV5-1; j_call: TRBJ2-3; d_call: .; cdr3_nt: TGCGCCAGCAGCTCGTTCCAGGCAGATACGCAGTATTTT; cdr3_aa: CASSSFQADTQYF
clone_size: .; v_call: TRBV30; j_call: TRBJ1-5; d_call: TRBD1; cdr3_nt: TGTGCCTGGAGTGTAAACAGGGGGTATAGCAATCAGCCCCAGCATTTT; cdr3_aa: CAWSVNRGYSNQPQHF
clone_size: .; v_call: TRBV29-1; j_call: TRBJ1-2; d_call: TRBD1; cdr3_nt: TGCAGCGTTGATACTCCGGACAGGGGCCTTGGCTACACCTTC; cdr3_aa: CSVDTPDRGLGYTF
clone_size: .; v_call: TRBV5-1; j_call: TRBJ2-1; d_call: TRBD1; cdr3_nt: TGCGCCAGCAGCCCTGGACAGGGGCCCTACAATGAGCAGTTCTTC; cdr3_aa: CASSPGQGPYNEQFF
clone_size: .; v_call: TRBV29-1; j_call: TRBJ2-1; d_call: TRBD2; cdr3_nt: TGCAGCGTGGGAAGCGGGAGGTCTTACAATGAGCAGTTCTTC; cdr3_aa: CSVGSGRSYNEQFF
clone_size: .; v_call: TRBV19; j_call: TRBJ1-1; d_call: TRBD1; cdr3_nt: TGTGCCAGTATTGGACAGGGTCTCGCGTTTAGCACTGAAGCTTTCTTT; cdr3_aa: CASIGQGLAFSTEAFF
clone_size: .; v_call: TRBV30; j_call: TRBJ1-2; d_call: .; cdr3_nt: TGTGCCTGGAGTGTTATGCGGATGTATGGCTACACCTTC; cdr3_aa: CAWSVMRMYGYTF
clone_size: .; v_call: TRBV2; j_call: TRBJ1-2; d_call: .; cdr3_nt: TGTGCCAGCAGGGCCCTCGGGGGGGACTATGGCTACACCTTC; cdr3_aa: CASRALGGDYGYTF
clone_size: .; v_call: TRBV19; j_call: TRBJ1-2; d_call: TRBD1; cdr3_nt: TGTGCCAGTCGCCGACCCTCAGGGACAGCTAACTATGGCTACACCTTC; cdr3_aa: CASRRPSGTANYGYTF
clone_size: once; v_call: TRBV12-3/TRBV12-4; j_call: TRBJ1-1; d_call: TRBD1; cdr3_nt: TGTGCCAGCAGTCCTCCAGGGGGCACTGAAGCTTTCTTT; cdr3_aa: CASSPPGGTEAFF
clone_size: once; v_call: TRBV5-1; j_call: TRBJ2-1; d_call: .; cdr3_nt: TGCGCCAGCAGCCCTGGAGGGGGGGTTATAAATGAGCAGTTCTTC; cdr3_aa: CASSPGGGVINEQFF
clone_size: .; v_call: TRBV7-8; j_call: TRBJ2-7; d_call: TRBD2; cdr3_nt: TGTGCCAGCACCTTGGCTAGCGGAGACTACGAGCAGTACTTC; cdr3_aa: CASTLASGDYEQYF
clone_size: .; v_call: TRBV12-5; j_call: TRBJ2-3; d_call: TRBD2; cdr3_nt: TGTGCTAGTGGTCCCGGGACTAGCGGGAGGGATTCCCGCCCAACTAGCACAGATACGCAGTATTTT; cdr3_aa: CASGPGTSGRDSRPTSTDTQYF
clone_size: .; v_call: TRBV30; j_call: TRBJ2-7; d_call: TRBD2; cdr3_nt: TGTGCCTGGAGTGAGCTAGCGGGAGGTAAATACTACGAGCAGTACTTC; cdr3_aa: CAWSELAGGKYYEQYF
clone_size: .; v_call: TRBV30; j_call: TRBJ2-1; d_call: TRBD2; cdr3_nt: TGTGCCTGGAGGCCCCTAGCGGGAGTTAACAATGAGCAGTTCTTC; cdr3_aa: CAWRPLAGVNNEQFF
clone_size: once; v_call: TRBV28; j_call: TRBJ1-5; d_call: TRBD1; cdr3_nt: TGTGCCAGCAGTCGAAGCCGGGACAGGGGTGTCAATCAGCCCCAGCATTTT; cdr3_aa: CASSRSRDRGVNQPQHF
clone_size: .; v_call: TRBV5-1; j_call: TRBJ2-2; d_call: TRBD2; cdr3_nt: TGCGCCAGCAGCTTGGCCCTAGCGGGGCCGAACACCGGGGAGCTGTTTTTT; cdr3_aa: CASSLALAGPNTGELFF
clone_size: .; v_call: TRBV5-5; j_call: TRBJ1-1; d_call: .; cdr3_nt: TGTGCCAGCAGCTTGGTTGGAGTCCTGAACACTGAAGCTTTCTTT; cdr3_aa: CASSLVGVLNTEAFF
clone_size: .; v_call: TRBV5-1; j_call: TRBJ2-2; d_call: TRBD1; cdr3_nt: TGCGCCAGCAGCTCCCGGGACAGGGCCGGCACCGGGGAGCTGTTTTTT; cdr3_aa: CASSSRDRAGTGELFF